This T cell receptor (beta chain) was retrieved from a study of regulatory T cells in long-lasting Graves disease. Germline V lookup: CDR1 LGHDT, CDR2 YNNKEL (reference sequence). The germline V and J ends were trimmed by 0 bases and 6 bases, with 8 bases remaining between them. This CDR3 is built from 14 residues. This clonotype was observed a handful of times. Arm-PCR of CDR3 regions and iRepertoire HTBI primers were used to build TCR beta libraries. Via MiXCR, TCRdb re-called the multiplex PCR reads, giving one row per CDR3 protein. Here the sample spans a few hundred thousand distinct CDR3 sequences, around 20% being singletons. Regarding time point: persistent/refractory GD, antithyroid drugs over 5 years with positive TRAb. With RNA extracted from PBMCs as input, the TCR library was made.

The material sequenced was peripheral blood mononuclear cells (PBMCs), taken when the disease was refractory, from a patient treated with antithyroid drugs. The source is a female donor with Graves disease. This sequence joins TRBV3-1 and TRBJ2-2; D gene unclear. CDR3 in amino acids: CASSQDWWAGELFF. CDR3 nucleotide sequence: TGTGCCAGCAGCCAAGATTGGTGGGCCGGGGAGCTGTTTTTT.